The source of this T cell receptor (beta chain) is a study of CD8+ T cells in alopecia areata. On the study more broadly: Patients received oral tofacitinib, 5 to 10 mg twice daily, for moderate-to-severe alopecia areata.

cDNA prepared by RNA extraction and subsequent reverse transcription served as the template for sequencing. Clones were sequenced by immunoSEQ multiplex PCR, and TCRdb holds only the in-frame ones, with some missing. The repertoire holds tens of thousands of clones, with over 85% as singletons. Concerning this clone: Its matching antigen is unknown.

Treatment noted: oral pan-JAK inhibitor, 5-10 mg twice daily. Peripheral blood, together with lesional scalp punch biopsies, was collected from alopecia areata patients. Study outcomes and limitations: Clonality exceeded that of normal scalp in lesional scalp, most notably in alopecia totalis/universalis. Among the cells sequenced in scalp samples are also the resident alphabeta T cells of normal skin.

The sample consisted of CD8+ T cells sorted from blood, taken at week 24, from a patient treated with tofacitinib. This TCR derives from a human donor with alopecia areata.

In DNA, the CDR3 is TGTGCCAGCCGGACGGGACTAGCGGACAATGAGCAGTTCTTC. Translating it yields CASRTGLADNEQFF. The rearrangement uses TRBV6-5 and TRBJ2-1; 11 nucleotides match TRBD2. Per the germline V gene, CDR1 is MNHEY and CDR2 is SVGAGI. V lost 8 bases to trimming and J lost 5 bases; unmatched junction nucleotides: 5. The CDR3 has 14 amino acids.